The 2 T cell receptor beta chains below come from one sample, sequenced in a study of cytomegalovirus exposure and HLA in healthy donors. Primers: 60 Vbeta forward and 13 Jbeta reverse. Clones were read by immunoSEQ multiplex PCR, and TCRdb kept only the in-frame ones, dropping some. The repertoire holds fewer than 200,000 clones, with roughly 84% as singletons. The sequencing sample was made of PBMCs. All receptors come from a girl aged 2-10 years in good health and CMV-seropositive.

V and J are TRBV11-3 and TRBJ1-1; D is unclear. Looked up from germline, CDR1 is SGHNT and CDR2 is YENEEA. The length of the CDR3 is 15 residues. The V end was cut by 0 bases, the J end by 10 bases, with 18 bases between. CDR3 residues: CASSLDRITYSGAFF. CDR3 nucleotide sequence: TGTGCCAGCAGCTTAGACAGGATAACTTACAGCGGAGCTTTCTTT. The full variable domain, with the rest looked up from reference TRBV11-3 and TRBJ1-1, is EAGVVQSPRYKIIEKKQPVAFWCNPISGHNTLYWYLQNLGQGPELLIRYENEEAVDDSQLPKDRFSAERLKGVDSTLKIQPAELGDSAVYLCASSLDRITYSGAFFGQGTRLTVV.

The count of this clone is one. This chain joins TRBV11-3 and TRBJ2-1; tentative D call: TRBD2 (6 bases). This CDR3 spans 16 amino acids. Germline CDR1 reads SGHNT; CDR2 reads YENEEA. V shed 4 bases and J shed 8 bases, with 21 bases lying between them. The CDR3 DNA follows: TGTGCCAGCAGCTCGTGGCGGGCGGGAAGGGGCGATGAGCAGTTCTTC. Amino acid sequence: CASSSWRAGRGDEQFF.